The clone carrying this T cell receptor beta chain came up many times. The V gene lost 3 bases and the J gene lost 6 bases, with 23 bases spanning the gap. Germline loops: CDR1 SGHAT, CDR2 FQDESV (reference sequence). The length of the CDR3 is 17 residues. TCRdb re-analysed the reads in MiXCR, keeping a single row per CDR3 protein. The sample lists around 740,000 distinct CDR3 sequences, roughly 35% occurring once. This sample was included in a study of T cell repertoires in cytomegalovirus infection. Source material: PBMCs. The rearrangement joins TRBV11-1 to TRBJ1-2, with a weak D call TRBD1 (5 bases). The origin of this receptor is a human donor in good health (CMV status not recorded). Some clones in this sample may be carry-over from other donors' samples. As DNA, the CDR3 is TGTGCCAGCAGCTTGGGGCAATCAGAAACCCTCTTCCATGGCTACACCTTC. This sequence encodes CASSLGQSETLFHGYTF.